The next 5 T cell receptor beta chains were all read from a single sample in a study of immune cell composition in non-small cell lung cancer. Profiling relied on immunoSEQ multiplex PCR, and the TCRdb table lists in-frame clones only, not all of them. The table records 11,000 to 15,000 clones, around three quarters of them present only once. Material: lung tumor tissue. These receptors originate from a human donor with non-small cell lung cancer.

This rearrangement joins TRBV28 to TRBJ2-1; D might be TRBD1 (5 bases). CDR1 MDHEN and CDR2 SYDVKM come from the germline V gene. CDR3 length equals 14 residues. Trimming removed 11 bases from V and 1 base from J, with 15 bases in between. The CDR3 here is CASSVDSSYNEQFF. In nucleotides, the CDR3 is TGTGCCTCCAGCGTCGACAGTTCCTACAATGAGCAGTTCTTC.

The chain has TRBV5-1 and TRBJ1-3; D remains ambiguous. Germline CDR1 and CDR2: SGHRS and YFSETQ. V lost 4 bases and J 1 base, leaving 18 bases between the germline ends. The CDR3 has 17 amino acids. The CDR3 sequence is CASSAQRNDPSGNTIYF. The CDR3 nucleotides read TGCGCCAGCAGCGCCCAGAGGAATGATCCATCTGGAAACACCATATATTTT. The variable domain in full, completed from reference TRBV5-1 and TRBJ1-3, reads KAGVTQTPRYLIKTRGQQVTLSCSPISGHRSVSWYQQTPGQGLQFLFEYFSETQRNKGNFPGRFSGRQFSNSRSEMNVSTLELGDSALYLCASSAQRNDPSGNTIYFGEGSWLTVV.

DNA of the CDR3: TGCAGCGTCTCCGTCCTAGGACAGGCAGATACGCAGTATTTT. Protein product: CSVSVLGQADTQYF. The chain couples TRBV29-1 to TRBJ2-3; the match to TRBD1 covers 7 bases. Germline CDR1 and CDR2: SQVTM and ANQGSEA. J gave up 4 bases and V 6 bases, and 10 bases lay outside the gene matches. The CDR3 extends over 14 amino acids.

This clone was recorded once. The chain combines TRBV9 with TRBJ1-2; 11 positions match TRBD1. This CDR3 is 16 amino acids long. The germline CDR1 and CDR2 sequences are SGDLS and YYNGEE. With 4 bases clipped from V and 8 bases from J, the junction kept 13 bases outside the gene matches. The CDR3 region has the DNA TGTGCCAGCAGCTCAAGAGGGGACAGGGGGGCAGACGGCTACACCTTC. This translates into CASSSRGDRGADGYTF.

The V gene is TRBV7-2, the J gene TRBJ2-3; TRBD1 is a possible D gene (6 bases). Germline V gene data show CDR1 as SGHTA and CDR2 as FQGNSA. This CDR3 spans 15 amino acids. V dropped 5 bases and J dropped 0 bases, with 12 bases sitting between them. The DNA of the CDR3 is TGTGCCAGCAGCAAACAGGGTGTGAGCACAGATACGCAGTATTTT. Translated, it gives CASSKQGVSTDTQYF.